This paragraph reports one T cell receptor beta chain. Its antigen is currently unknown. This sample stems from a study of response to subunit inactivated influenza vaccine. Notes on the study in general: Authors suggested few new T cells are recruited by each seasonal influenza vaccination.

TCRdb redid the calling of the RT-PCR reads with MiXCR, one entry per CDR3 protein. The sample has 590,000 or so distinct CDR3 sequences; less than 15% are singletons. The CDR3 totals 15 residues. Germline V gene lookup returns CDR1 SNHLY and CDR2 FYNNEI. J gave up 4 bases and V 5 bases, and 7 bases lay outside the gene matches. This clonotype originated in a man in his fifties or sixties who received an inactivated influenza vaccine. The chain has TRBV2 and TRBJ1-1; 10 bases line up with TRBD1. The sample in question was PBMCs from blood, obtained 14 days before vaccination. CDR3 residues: CASSILGQGSTEAFF. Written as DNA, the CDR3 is TGTGCCAGCAGTATCTTGGGACAGGGGAGCACTGAAGCTTTCTTT.